The T cell receptor (beta chain) under discussion was sequenced for a study of radiotherapy plus CTLA-4 blockade in lung cancer. Study-level findings and limits: Once radiotherapy plus ipilimumab had been given, TCR clones derived from tumor expanded in blood.

The CDR3 totals 15 residues. Germline loops: CDR1 MNHNS, CDR2 SASEGT. Trimming took off 10 bases at V and 0 bases at J, with 13 bases between the two ends. Sequencing used immunoSEQ multiplex PCR; TCRdb keeps in-frame clones, though not all of them. The sample gives 65,000 to 95,000 clones, more than 85% of which show up once; about 1% is in the top ten. A remark on this clone: What it binds is not known.

The chain is built from TRBV6-1 and TRBJ2-6; D gene ambiguous. The TCR sequence derives from a human donor with non-small cell lung cancer who had stable disease on radiotherapy plus ipilimumab. The sample in question was peripheral blood, obtained from a patient treated with radiotherapy plus ipilimumab. The CDR3 DNA reads TGTGCCACAGCCGCTTTGACCTCTGGGGCCAACGTCCTGACTTTC. Amino acid sequence: CATAALTSGANVLTF.